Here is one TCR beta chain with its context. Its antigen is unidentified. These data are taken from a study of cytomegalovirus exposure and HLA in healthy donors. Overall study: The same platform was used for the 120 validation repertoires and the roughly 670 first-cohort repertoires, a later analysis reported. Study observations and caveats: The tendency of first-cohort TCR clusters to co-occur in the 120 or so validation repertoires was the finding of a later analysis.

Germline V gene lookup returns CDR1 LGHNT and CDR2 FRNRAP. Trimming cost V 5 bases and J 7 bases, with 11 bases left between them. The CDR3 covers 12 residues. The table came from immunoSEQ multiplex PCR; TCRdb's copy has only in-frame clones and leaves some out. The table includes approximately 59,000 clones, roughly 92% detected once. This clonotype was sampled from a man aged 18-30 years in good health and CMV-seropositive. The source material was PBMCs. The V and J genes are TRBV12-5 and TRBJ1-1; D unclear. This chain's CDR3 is CASGGPANEAFF. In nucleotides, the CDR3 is TGTGCTAGTGGTGGGCCCGCCAATGAAGCTTTCTTT.